Listed here are 11 T cell receptor beta chains from one sample, sequenced in a study of blood T cell repertoires in COVID-19. Method: immunoSEQ multiplex PCR; TCRdb's copy keeps in-frame clones and lacks some. This sample carries 200,000 to 250,000 clones, 85% to 90% of them seen once, and the ten largest clones take approximately 2.5%. The sequenced sample consisted of peripheral blood. Receptor source: a man under 40 with COVID-19, enrolled during active disease.

This clone was detected a few times. The genes are TRBV28 and TRBJ1-3, with TRBD1 matching over 7 bases. Germline trimming cut 6 bases from V and 4 bases from J; bases unmatched to any gene: 6. Germline V gives CDR1 MDHEN, CDR2 SYDVKM. This CDR3 has 14 amino acids. The DNA for the CDR3 is TGTGCCAGCAGCTCAGGGGGTTCCGGAAACACCATATATTTT. Its translation is CASSSGGSGNTIYF.

This clone was found a few times. The gene calls are TRBV3-1 (or the pseudogene TRBV3-2) and TRBJ2-3; D ambiguous. This CDR3 region has 15 residues. The V end lost 1 base, the J end lost 2 bases, and 10 bases lay between the germline ends. CDR1 and CDR2 from the germline V gene are LGHDT and YNNKEL (reference sequence). CDR3 protein: CASSQATTATDTQYF. CDR3 in DNA: TGTGCCAGCAGCCAAGCTACAACAGCCACAGATACGCAGTATTTT.

The rearrangement uses TRBV27 and TRBJ1-6; 10 nucleotides align to TRBD1. J was trimmed by 6 bases and V by 4 bases; bases with no gene match: 0. Per the germline V gene, CDR1 is MNHEY and CDR2 is SMNVEV (reference sequence). This CDR3 has 14 residues. CDR3 in amino acids: CASSWTGGNSPLHF. The CDR3 region has the DNA TGTGCCAGCAGTTGGACAGGGGGTAATTCACCCCTCCACTTT.

The chain employs TRBV7-2 and TRBJ2-5; maybe TRBD2 (5 bases). The CDR3 sequence is 15 residues long. CDR1 SGHTA and CDR2 FQGNSA come from the germline V gene. The germline V and J ends were trimmed by 4 bases and 0 bases, with 12 bases remaining between them. The CDR3 DNA is TGTGCCAGCAGCTGGAGCGGAAGGAACCAAGAGACCCAGTACTTC. This gives the protein CASSWSGRNQETQYF.

This rearrangement joins TRBV2 to TRBJ2-7, with 8 bases lining up with TRBD2. CDR3 length equals 16 residues. The J segment lost 5 bases and the V segment lost 6 bases, leaving 15 bases of the junction unmatched. In germline, CDR1 is SNHLY, CDR2 FYNNEI. CDR3 DNA sequence: TGTGCCAGCAGGGACCTAGCGGGCGAGGGGTTTCACGAGCAGTACTTC. It codes for CASRDLAGEGFHEQYF.

Concerning this clone: This specimen includes other DNA sequences encoding the same CDR3. The chain combines TRBV4-2 with TRBJ1-3; 8 nucleotides align to TRBD1. Germline CDR1 and CDR2: LGHNA and YNFKEQ. Losses at the gene ends were 2 bases for V and 0 bases for J; bases not matched to a gene: 6. This CDR3 is built from 17 residues. This CDR3 reads CASSQHGQGVSGNTIYF. The CDR3, as DNA: TGTGCCAGCAGCCAACACGGACAGGGTGTCTCTGGAAACACCATATATTTT.

The chain carries TRBV5-1 and TRBJ2-2; 8 bases are a match to TRBD1. The CDR3 length is 17 residues. CDR1 SGHRS and CDR2 YFSETQ come from the germline V gene. V dropped 0 bases and J dropped 3; count of bases not matched to a gene: 7. CDR3 sequence reads: CASSLGRDRFDTGELFF. The CDR3 bases are TGCGCCAGCAGCTTGGGCCGGGACAGGTTCGACACCGGGGAGCTGTTTTTT.

The chain has TRBV6-5 and TRBJ2-1; 8 bases map to TRBD2. This CDR3 has 16 amino acids. CDR1 MNHEY and CDR2 SVGAGI come from the germline V gene. Trimming at V came to 4 bases and at J to 4 bases, leaving 9 bases not matched to a gene. This CDR3 reads CASSWARTGGYNEQFF. CDR3 nucleotides: TGTGCCAGCAGTTGGGCCAGGACGGGAGGGTACAATGAGCAGTTCTTC.

The chain combines TRBV4-3 with TRBJ2-1; the match to TRBD2 covers 7 bases. Germline V gene lookup returns CDR1 LGHNA and CDR2 YSLEER. With 1 base clipped from V and 3 bases from J, the junction kept 3 bases outside the gene matches. The CDR3 runs 15 residues. CDR3 sequence reads: CASSQGGGGYNEQFF. CDR3 DNA: TGCGCCAGCAGCCAAGGGGGCGGGGGCTACAATGAGCAGTTCTTC.

CDR3 region: CATSPAAPSNQPQHF. DNA for the CDR3: TGTGCCACCAGCCCGGCGGCCCCTAGCAATCAGCCCCAGCATTTT. V usage is TRBV15 and J usage is TRBJ1-5; D is undetermined. This CDR3 has 15 residues. The germline V gene has CDR1 LNHNV and CDR2 YYDKDF (reference sequence). Trimming took 5 bases from V and 0 from J, leaving 11 bases between them.

V gene TRBV9 combines with J gene TRBJ2-7, with D possibly being TRBD1 (6 bases). The CDR3 runs 15 residues. Germline V lookup: CDR1 SGDLS, CDR2 YYNGEE. Deletions cut 0 bases from V and 0 bases from J, with 10 bases between. The DNA for the CDR3 is TGTGCCAGCAGCGTAGGAGGACAGACCTCCTACGAGCAGTACTTC. Translating gives CASSVGGQTSYEQYF.